These T cell receptor beta chains were read from a single sample in a study of T and B cells in COVID-19 patients. From the multiplex PCR reads, TCRdb called clonotypes with MiXCR, one entry per CDR3 protein. This table has under 10,000 distinct CDR3 sequences, roughly 28% appearing once. The specimen sequenced was blood. The receptors derive from a human donor who had recovered from COVID-19. The CDR3 runs from the conserved cysteine through the conserved F or W. D genes are given only for firm matches. Clone size is stated in some rows and not others, as once, few, many or a class when expanded.

J | V | size | length | D | CDR3
TRBJ2-6 | TRBV20-1 | NA | 15 | NA | CSARESLSGANVLTF
TRBJ1-3 | TRBV5-1 | few | 17 | NA | CASSLAGLGSSGNTIYF
TRBJ2-3 | TRBV18 | many | 15 | NA | CASSLPPGITDTQYF
TRBJ1-2 | TRBV7-9 | few | 16 | TRBD1 | CASSVQTGGNWYGYTF
TRBJ2-1 | TRBV4-2 | NA | 18 | NA | CASSQDSLGLVGYNEQFF
TRBJ2-7 | TRBV6-5 | few | 14 | TRBD1 | CASKDGQGSREQYF
TRBJ1-6 | TRBV19 | medium-sized | 17 | TRBD1 | CASSTLPGQDYNSPLHF
TRBJ2-2 | TRBV5-6 | medium-sized | 14 | TRBD1 | CASSFGQATGELFF
TRBJ1-1 | TRBV15 | NA | 15 | NA | CATSGETGLNTEAFF
TRBJ2-7 | TRBV19 | medium-sized | 15 | TRBD1 | CASSSRGQGGHEQYF
TRBJ2-2 | TRBV6-5 | medium-sized | 16 | NA | CASSYSTGQNTGELFF
TRBJ2-3 | TRBV12-3/TRBV12-4 | medium-sized | 15 | NA | CASSLAGGHGDTQYF
TRBJ1-2 | TRBV20-1 | once | 15 | NA | CSAPRPGADNYGYTF
TRBJ2-5 | TRBV5-4 | NA | 15 | TRBD1 | CASSSGQGAGETQYF
TRBJ2-5 | TRBV19 | medium-sized | 17 | TRBD2 | CASSIRGLAGGGETQYF
TRBJ2-2 | TRBV19 | medium-sized | 14 | TRBD1 | CAASTGEKTGELFF
TRBJ2-5 | TRBV5-1 | NA | 14 | NA | CASSSDPVGKTQYF
TRBJ2-5 | TRBV5-6 | medium-sized | 13 | NA | CASSSTGQETQYF
TRBJ2-2 | TRBV29-1 | medium-sized | 13 | NA | CSGGGANTGELFF
TRBJ1-5 | TRBV29-1 | medium-sized | 14 | TRBD1 | CSVGDRAGNQPQHF
TRBJ2-6 | TRBV5-8 | NA | 16 | NA | CASSSWRHSGANVLTF
TRBJ1-1 | TRBV29-1 | medium-sized | 13 | NA | CSVAWGGGTEAFF
TRBJ2-3 | TRBV6-2/TRBV6-3 | NA | 14 | TRBD1 | CASSSGTEPDTQYF
TRBJ2-6 | TRBV29-1 | large | 17 | TRBD1 | CSVEGTGGSGGANVLTF
TRBJ2-5 | TRBV30 | NA | 12 | TRBD2 | CARGGLKETQYF
TRBJ1-1 | TRBV6-1 | NA | 13 | NA | CASRQTGSTEAFF
TRBJ2-5 | TRBV6-5 | medium-sized | 17 | TRBD2 | CASSPPTRGGLRETQYF
TRBJ2-7 | TRBV27 | medium-sized | 14 | NA | CASRTGTGPYEQYF
TRBJ2-2 | TRBV27 | NA | 15 | TRBD1 | CASSPGTGATGELFF
TRBJ1-2 | TRBV6-5 | NA | 15 | NA | CASSVYRSGDYGYTF
TRBJ2-7 | TRBV19 | medium-sized | 13 | NA | CASSISGSYEQYF
TRBJ1-1 | TRBV6-4 | few | 14 | NA | CASSDGETNTEAFF
TRBJ1-1 | TRBV27 | NA | 14 | NA | CASSLGVGVTEAFF
TRBJ1-1 | TRBV6-6 | few | 14 | NA | CASSYSGQGGTAFF
TRBJ1-2 | TRBV5-6 | NA | 15 | TRBD1 | CASILFGRGQDGYTF
TRBJ2-3 | TRBV5-4 | NA | 15 | TRBD1 | CASSHGTEGTDTQYF
TRBJ2-5 | TRBV6-5 | medium-sized | 11 | NA | CASIREETQYF
TRBJ2-6 | TRBV19 | medium-sized | 17 | NA | CASRLPGTPTGANVLTF
TRBJ1-6 | TRBV13 | once | 15 | NA | CASSPDRSYNSPLHF
TRBJ2-6 | TRBV12-3/TRBV12-4 | NA | 16 | NA | CASRETRGPGANVLTF
TRBJ2-4 | TRBV27 | NA | 18 | TRBD1 | CASMRLTGVYTGKNIQYF
TRBJ2-2 | TRBV28 | NA | 14 | TRBD1 | CASKQGAVAGELFF
TRBJ2-5 | TRBV15 | medium-sized | 15 | TRBD1 | CATSNDRGVQETQYF
TRBJ2-3 | TRBV5-1 | few | 15 | NA | CASSLGVLGPDLGYF
TRBJ2-3 | TRBV5-1 | NA | 16 | TRBD2 | CASSLVAGGLLGTQYF
TRBJ1-5 | TRBV2 | once | 14 | NA | CASSGGNSNQPQHF
TRBJ1-5 | TRBV6-5 | NA | 12 | NA | CASSPPNQPQHF
TRBJ2-6 | TRBV19 | medium-sized | 16 | NA | CASSGAGLSGANVLTF
TRBJ1-6 | TRBV10-3 | few | 12 | NA | CAISDTNSPLHF
TRBJ2-7 | TRBV5-6 | once | 13 | TRBD1 | CASSLGTGGEQYF
TRBJ1-6 | TRBV7-2 | NA | 15 | TRBD1 | CASSPRTGSRSPLHF
TRBJ1-4 | TRBV6-5 | medium-sized | 14 | NA | CASSYSFQNEKLFF
TRBJ2-6 | TRBV7-9 | NA | 16 | NA | CASSLEGFSGANVLTF